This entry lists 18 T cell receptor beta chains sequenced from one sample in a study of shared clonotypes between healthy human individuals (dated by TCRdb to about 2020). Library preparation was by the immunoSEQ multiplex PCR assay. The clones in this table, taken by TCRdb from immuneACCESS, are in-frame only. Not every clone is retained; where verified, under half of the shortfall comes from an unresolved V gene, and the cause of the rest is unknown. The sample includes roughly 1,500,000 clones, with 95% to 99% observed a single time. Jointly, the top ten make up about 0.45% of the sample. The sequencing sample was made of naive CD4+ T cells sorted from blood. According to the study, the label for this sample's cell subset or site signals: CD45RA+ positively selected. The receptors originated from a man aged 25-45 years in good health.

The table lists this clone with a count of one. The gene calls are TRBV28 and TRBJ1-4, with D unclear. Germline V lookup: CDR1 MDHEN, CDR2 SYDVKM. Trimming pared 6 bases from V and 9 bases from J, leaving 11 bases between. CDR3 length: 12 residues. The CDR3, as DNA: TGTGCCAGCAGAGTTCAACGAAAAAAACTGTTTTTT. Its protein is CASRVQRKKLFF.

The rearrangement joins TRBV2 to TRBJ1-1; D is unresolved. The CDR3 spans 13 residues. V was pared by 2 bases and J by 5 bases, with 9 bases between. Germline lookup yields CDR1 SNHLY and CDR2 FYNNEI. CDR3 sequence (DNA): TGTGCCAGCAGTGAAAGGGCAGTAACTGAAGCTTTCTTT. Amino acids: CASSERAVTEAFF.

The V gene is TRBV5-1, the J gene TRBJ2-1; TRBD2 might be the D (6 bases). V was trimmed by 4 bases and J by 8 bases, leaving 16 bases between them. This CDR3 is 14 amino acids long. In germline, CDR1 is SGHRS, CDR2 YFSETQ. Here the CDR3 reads CASSTGGETDEQFF. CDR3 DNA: TGCGCCAGCAGCACCGGAGGGGAGACCGATGAGCAGTTCTTC.

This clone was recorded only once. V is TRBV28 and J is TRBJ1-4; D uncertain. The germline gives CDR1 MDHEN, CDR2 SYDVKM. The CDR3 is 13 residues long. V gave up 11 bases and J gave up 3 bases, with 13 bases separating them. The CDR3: CAANRFANEKLFF. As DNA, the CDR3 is TGTGCCGCGAATAGGTTTGCTAATGAAAAACTGTTTTTT.

The CDR3 nucleotides read TGTGCCAGCAGCACCGGGGGTTCCTACAATGAGCAGTTCTTC. It encodes CASSTGGSYNEQFF. The chain uses TRBV5-4 and TRBJ2-1, with a weak D call TRBD2 (6 bases). The CDR3 spans 14 residues. Trimming stripped 4 bases from V and 1 base from J, with 9 bases between. Germline V gene data show CDR1 as SGHNT and CDR2 as YYREEE (reference sequence).

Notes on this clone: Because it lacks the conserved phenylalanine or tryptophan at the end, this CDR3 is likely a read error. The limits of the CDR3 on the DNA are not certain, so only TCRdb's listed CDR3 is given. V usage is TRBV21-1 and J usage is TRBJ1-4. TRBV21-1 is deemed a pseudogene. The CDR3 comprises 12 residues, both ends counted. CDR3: CASSKAGNRLMK.

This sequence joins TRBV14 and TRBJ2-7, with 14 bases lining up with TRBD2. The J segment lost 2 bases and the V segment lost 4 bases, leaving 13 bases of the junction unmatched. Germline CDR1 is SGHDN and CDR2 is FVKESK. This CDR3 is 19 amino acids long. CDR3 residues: CASSLGLAGARLHTYEQYF. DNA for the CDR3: TGTGCCAGCAGCCTGGGACTAGCGGGAGCACGCCTCCATACCTACGAGCAGTACTTC.

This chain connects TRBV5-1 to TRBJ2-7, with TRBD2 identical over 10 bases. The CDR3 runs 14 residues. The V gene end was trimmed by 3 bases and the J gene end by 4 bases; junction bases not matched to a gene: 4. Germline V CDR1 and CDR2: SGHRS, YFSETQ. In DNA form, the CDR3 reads TGCGCCAGCAGCTCTAGCGGGAGTGGGTACGAGCAGTACTTC. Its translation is CASSSSGSGYEQYF.

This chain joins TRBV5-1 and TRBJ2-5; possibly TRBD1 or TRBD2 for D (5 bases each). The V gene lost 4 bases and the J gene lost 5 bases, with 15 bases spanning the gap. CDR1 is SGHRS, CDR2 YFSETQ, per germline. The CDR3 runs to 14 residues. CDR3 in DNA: TGCGCCAGCAGCCGGGACCCAGAATCGGAGACCCAGTACTTC. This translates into CASSRDPESETQYF.

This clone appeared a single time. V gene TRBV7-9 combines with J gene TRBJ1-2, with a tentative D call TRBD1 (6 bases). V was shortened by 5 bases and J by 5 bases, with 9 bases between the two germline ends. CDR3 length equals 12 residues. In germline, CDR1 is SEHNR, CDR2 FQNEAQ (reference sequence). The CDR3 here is CASSMDSYGYTF. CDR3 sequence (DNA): TGTGCCAGCAGCATGGACAGTTATGGCTACACCTTC.

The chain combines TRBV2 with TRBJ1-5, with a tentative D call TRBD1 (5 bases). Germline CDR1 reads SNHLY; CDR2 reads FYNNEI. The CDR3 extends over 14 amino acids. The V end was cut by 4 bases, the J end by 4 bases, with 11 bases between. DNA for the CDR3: TGTGCCAGCAGTGTTAGGAGGGGTAATCAGCCCCAGCATTTT. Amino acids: CASSVRRGNQPQHF.

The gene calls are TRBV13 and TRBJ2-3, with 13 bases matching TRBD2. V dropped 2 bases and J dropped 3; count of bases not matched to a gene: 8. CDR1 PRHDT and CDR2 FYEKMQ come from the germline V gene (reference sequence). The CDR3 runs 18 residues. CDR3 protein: CASSLRLAGGWRTDTQYF. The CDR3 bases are TGTGCCAGCAGCTTACGACTAGCGGGAGGATGGAGAACAGATACGCAGTATTTT.

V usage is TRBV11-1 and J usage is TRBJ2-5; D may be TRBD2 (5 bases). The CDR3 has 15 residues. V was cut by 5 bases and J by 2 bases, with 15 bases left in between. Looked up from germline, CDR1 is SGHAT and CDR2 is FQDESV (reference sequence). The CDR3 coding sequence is TGTGCCAGCAGCCTTGGACTTCTAGAGCAAGAGACCCAGTACTTC. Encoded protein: CASSLGLLEQETQYF. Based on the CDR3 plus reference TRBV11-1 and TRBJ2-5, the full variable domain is EAEVAQSPRYKITEKSQAVAFWCDPISGHATLYWYRQILGQGPELLVQFQDESVVDDSQLPKDRFSAERLKGVDSTLKIQPAELGDSAMYLCASSLGLLEQETQYFGPGTRLLVL.

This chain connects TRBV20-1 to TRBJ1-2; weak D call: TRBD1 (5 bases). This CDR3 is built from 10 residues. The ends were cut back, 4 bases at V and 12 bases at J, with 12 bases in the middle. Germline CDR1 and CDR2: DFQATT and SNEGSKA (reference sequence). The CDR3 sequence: CSAIGGMDTF. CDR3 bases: TGCAGTGCTATCGGGGGTATGGACACCTTC.

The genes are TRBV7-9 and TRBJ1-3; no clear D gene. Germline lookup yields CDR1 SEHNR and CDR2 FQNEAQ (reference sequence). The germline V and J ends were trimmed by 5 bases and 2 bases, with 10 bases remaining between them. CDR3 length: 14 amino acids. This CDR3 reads CASSPPKAGNTIYF. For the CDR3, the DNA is TGTGCCAGCAGCCCCCCCAAGGCTGGAAACACCATATATTTT.

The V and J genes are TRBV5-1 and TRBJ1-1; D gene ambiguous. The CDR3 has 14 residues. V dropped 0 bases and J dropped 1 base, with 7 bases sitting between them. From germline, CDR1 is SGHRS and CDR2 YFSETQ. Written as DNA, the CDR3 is TGCGCCAGCAGCTTGGAAGCAGGGAACACTGAAGCTTTCTTT. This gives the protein CASSLEAGNTEAFF.

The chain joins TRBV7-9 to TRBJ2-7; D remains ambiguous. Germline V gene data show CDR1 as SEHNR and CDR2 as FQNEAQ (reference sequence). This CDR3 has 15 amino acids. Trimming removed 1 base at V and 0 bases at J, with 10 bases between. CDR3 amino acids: CASSLERLRSYEQYF. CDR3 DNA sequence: TGTGCCAGCAGCTTAGAGCGCTTGCGCTCCTACGAGCAGTACTTC.

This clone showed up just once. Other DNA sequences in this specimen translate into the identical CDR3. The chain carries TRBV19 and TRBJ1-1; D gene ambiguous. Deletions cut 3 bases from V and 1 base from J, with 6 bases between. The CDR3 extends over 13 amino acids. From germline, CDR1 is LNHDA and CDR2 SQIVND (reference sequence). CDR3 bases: TGTGCCAGTAGTATCGGCCAGAACACTGAAGCTTTCTTT. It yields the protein CASSIGQNTEAFF.